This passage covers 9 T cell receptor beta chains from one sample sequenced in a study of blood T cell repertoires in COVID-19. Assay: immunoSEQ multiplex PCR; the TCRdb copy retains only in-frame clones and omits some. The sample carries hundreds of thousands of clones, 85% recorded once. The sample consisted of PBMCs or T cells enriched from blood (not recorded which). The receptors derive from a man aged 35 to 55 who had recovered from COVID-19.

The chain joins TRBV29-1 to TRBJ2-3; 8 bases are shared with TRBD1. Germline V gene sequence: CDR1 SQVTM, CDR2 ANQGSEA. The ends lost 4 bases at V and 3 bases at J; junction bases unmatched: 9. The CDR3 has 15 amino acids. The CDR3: CSVVSGRGPTDTQYF. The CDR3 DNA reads TGCAGCGTTGTTTCCGGCAGGGGGCCGACAGATACGCAGTATTTT.

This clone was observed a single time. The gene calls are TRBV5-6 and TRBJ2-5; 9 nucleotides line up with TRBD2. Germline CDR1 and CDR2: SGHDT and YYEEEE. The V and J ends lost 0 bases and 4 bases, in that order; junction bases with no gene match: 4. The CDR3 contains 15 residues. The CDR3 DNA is TGTGCCAGCAGCTTGGGCGGGACTAGCCGAGAGACCCAGTACTTC. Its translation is CASSLGGTSRETQYF.

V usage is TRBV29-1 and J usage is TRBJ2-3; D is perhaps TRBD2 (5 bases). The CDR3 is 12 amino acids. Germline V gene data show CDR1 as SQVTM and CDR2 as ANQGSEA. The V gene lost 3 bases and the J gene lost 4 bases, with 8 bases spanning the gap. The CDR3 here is CSVERVADTQYF. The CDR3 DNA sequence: TGCAGCGTTGAGCGGGTAGCAGATACGCAGTATTTT.

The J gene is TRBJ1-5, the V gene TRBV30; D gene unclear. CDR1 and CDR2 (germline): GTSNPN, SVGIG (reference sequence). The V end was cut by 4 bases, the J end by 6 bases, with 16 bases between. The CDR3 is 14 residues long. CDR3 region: CAWKRHLSLQPQHF. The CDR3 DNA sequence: TGTGCCTGGAAGAGGCATCTTAGTCTTCAGCCCCAGCATTTT. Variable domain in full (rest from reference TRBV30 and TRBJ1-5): SQTIHQWPATLVQPVGSPLSLECTVEGTSNPNLYWYRQAAGRGLQLLFYSVGIGQISSEVPQNLSASRPQDRQFILSSKKLLLSDSGFYLCAWKRHLSLQPQHFGDGTRLSIL.

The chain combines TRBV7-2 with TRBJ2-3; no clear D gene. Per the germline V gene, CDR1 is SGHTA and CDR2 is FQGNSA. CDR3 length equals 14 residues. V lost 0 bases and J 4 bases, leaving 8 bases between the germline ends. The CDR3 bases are TGTGCCAGCAGCTTAGCTCTAGTCTCAGATACGCAGTATTTT. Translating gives CASSLALVSDTQYF.

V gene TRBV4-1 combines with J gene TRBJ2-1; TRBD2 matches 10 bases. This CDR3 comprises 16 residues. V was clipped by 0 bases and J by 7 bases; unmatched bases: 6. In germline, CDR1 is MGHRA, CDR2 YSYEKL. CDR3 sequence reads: CASSQDRSSGSNEQFF. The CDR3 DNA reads TGCGCCAGCAGCCAAGATCGGTCTAGCGGGAGTAATGAGCAGTTCTTC.

This CDR3 reads CASSQTGQGWTGELFF. The CDR3 region has the DNA TGTGCCAGCAGCCAAACAGGACAGGGATGGACCGGGGAGCTGTTTTTT. This rearrangement joins TRBV14 to TRBJ2-2; 8 bases agree with TRBD1. The CDR3 is made up of 16 amino acids. Per the germline V gene, CDR1 is SGHDN and CDR2 is FVKESK. V was clipped by 2 bases and J by 5 bases; unmatched bases: 7. Filled out from reference TRBV14 and TRBJ2-2, the complete variable domain reads EAGVTQFPSHSVIEKGQTVTLRCDPISGHDNLYWYRRVMGKEIKFLLHFVKESKQDESGMPNNRFLAERTGGTYSTLKVQPAELEDSGVYFCASSQTGQGWTGELFFGEGSRLTVL.

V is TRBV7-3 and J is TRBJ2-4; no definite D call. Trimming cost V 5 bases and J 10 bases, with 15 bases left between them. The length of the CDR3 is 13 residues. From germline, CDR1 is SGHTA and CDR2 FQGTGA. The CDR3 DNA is TGTGCCAGCAGCCGCCCCCCCGGGTGGATTCAGTACTTC. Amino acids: CASSRPPGWIQYF.

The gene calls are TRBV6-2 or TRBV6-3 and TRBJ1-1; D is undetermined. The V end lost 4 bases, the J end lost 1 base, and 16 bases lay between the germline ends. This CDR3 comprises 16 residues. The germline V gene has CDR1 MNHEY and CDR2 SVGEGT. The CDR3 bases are TGTGCCAGCAGTTCAATCCGGGCGCGGGGGAACACTGAAGCTTTCTTT. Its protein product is CASSSIRARGNTEAFF.